This T cell receptor (beta chain) was found in a study of post-analysis software for immune sequencing data. Unique molecular identifiers were carried by the TCR beta cDNA libraries. TCRdb reprocessed the PCR reads with MiXCR, giving one entry per CDR3 protein. The table includes 740,000 or so distinct CDR3 sequences, roughly 50% detected once. The origin of this receptor is a girl between 10 and 17 years old with multiple sclerosis. The sequencing sample was made of blood.

The CDR3, as DNA: TGTGCCAGCAAGTCGATCCCCCGACCCTCTTCTATATACAATGAGCAGTTCTTC. This gives the protein CASKSIPRPSSIYNEQFF. The V call is TRBV27, the J call TRBJ2-1; no reliable D call. There are 18 residues in the CDR3. Germline V gene lookup returns CDR1 MNHEY and CDR2 SMNVEV (reference sequence). The V and J ends lost 7 bases and 4 bases respectively, with 26 bases between them.